This T cell receptor beta chain was sequenced in a study of CD8 T cells in ankylosing spondylitis. TCRdb processed the 5' RACE reads anew with MiXCR; each CDR3 protein has one entry. The sample has around 120,000 distinct CDR3 sequences; about a tenth are singletons. V lost 7 bases and J 5 bases, leaving 13 bases between the germline ends. The CDR3 length is 13 residues. Germline V lookup: CDR1 KGHDR, CDR2 SFDVKD. This clonotype was seen more than once but under ten times. Antigen: not known. General study points: The study looked at matched synovial fluid samples from ankylosing spondylitis patients. Disease-linked clones were reported to be significantly enriched there. Several highly homologous variants made up a TCR beta motif that seemed to typify ankylosing spondylitis blood.

The rearrangement uses TRBV24-1 and TRBJ2-5; perhaps TRBD2 as D (6 bases). Sequencing was performed on blood, either unsorted or a sorted T cell fraction (not recorded which). This receptor was obtained from a male donor with ankylosing spondylitis or in good health (not recorded which). The CDR3 bases are TGTGCCACCAGCCCCGGGGGATTGGAGACCCAGTACTTC. Protein sequence: CATSPGGLETQYF.